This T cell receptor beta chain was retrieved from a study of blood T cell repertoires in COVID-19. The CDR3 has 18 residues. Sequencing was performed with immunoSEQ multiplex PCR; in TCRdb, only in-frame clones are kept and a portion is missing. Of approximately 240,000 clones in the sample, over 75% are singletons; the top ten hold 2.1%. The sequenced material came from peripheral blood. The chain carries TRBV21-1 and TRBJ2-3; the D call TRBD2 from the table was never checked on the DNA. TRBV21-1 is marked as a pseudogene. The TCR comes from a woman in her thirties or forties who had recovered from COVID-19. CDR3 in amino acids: CASSKPRARRRGRDTQYF. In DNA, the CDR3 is TGTGCCAGCAGCAAGCCCAGGGCCCGACGCCGAGGGAGGGATACGCAGTATTTT.